This T cell receptor beta chain was recovered during a study of T cell changes during pregnancy in multiple sclerosis. Sequenced by immunoSEQ multiplex PCR; TCRdb stores in-frame clones only, minus some. Found here are around 75,000 clones, roughly nine tenths of them singletons; the top ten hold 0.9%. The CDR3 extends over 18 amino acids. Germline V lookup: CDR1 LGHNA, CDR2 YNFKEQ. V was cut by 1 base and J by 0 bases, with 13 bases left in between. The chain uses TRBV4-2 and TRBJ2-6; tentatively, D is TRBD1 (6 bases). Specimen: peripheral blood, collected in the first trimester of pregnancy. The receptor was derived from a female donor in good health, enrolled as a control in a pregnancy study. CDR3 DNA sequence: TGTGCCAGCAGCCAAGGGCGACGGACAGCCTCTGGGGCCAACGTCCTGACTTTC. Its translation is CASSQGRRTASGANVLTF.